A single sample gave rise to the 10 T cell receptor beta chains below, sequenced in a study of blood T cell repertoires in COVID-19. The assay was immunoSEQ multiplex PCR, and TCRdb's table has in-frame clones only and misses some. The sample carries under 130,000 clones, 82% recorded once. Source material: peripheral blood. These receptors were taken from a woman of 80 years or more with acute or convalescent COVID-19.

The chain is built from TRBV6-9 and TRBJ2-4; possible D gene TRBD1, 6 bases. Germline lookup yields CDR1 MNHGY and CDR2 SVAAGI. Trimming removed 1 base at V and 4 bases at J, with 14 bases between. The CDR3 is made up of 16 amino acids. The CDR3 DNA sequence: TGTGCCAGCAGTTATTTAGCAGCCGGGACAAAAAACATTCAGTACTTC. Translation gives CASSYLAAGTKNIQYF.

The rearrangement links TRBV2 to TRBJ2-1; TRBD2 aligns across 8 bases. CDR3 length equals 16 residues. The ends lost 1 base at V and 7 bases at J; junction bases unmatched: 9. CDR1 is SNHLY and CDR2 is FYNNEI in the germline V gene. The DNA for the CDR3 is TGTGCCAGCAGTGAAGGGACTAGCAGTGGAGTGAATGAGCAGTTCTTC. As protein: CASSEGTSSGVNEQFF.

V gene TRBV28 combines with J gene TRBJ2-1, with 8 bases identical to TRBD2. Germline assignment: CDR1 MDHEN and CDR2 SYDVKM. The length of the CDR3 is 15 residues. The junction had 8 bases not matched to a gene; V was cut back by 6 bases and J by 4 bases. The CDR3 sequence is CASSYLGREYNEQFF. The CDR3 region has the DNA TGTGCCAGCAGCTACCTCGGGAGGGAGTACAATGAGCAGTTCTTC.

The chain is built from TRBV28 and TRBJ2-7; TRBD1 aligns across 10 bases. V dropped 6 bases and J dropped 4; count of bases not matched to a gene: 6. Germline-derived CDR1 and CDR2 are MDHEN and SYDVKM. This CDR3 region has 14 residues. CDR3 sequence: CASRATGGKYEQYF. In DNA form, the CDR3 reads TGTGCCAGCAGGGCGACAGGGGGCAAGTACGAGCAGTACTTC.

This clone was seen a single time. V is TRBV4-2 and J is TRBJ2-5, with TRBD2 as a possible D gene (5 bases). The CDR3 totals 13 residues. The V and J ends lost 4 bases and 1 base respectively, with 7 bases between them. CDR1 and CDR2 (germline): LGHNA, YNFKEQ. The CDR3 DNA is TGTGCCAGCAGCCTGAGGGCCCAAGAGACCCAGTACTTC. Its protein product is CASSLRAQETQYF.

CDR3 sequence (DNA): TGTGCCAGCAGCGTAGGACCCCCCGGGGATGAGCAGTTCTTC. It is translated as CASSVGPPGDEQFF. The chain carries TRBV9 and TRBJ2-1, with D perhaps TRBD2 (5 bases). The CDR3 covers 14 residues. In germline, CDR1 is SGDLS, CDR2 YYNGEE. Trimming took 0 bases from V and 8 from J, leaving 12 bases between them.

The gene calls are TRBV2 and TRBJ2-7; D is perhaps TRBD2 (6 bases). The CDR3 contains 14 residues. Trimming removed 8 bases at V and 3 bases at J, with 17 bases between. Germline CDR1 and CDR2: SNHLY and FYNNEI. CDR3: CASLQGGSLYEQYF. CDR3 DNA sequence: TGTGCCAGCCTGCAGGGAGGTAGCCTCTACGAGCAGTACTTC.

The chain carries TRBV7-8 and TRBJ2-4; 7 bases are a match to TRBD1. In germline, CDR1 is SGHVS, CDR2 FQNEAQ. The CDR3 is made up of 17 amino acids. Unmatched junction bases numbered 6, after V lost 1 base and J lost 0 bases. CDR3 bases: TGTGCCAGCAGCTTAGTGGGGACAGCCTTAGCCAAAAACATTCAGTACTTC. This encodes CASSLVGTALAKNIQYF.

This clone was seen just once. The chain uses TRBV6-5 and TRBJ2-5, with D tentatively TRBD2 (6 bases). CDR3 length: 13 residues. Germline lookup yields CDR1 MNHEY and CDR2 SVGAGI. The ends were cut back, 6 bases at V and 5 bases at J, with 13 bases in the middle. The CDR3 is CASSAPSVETQYF. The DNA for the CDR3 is TGTGCCAGCAGCGCCCCTAGCGTGGAGACCCAGTACTTC.

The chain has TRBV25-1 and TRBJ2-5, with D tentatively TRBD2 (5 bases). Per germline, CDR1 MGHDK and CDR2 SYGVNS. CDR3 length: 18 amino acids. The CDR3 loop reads CATNPAVFALRYQETQYF. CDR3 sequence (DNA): TGTGCTACCAACCCAGCGGTTTTCGCGTTAAGGTACCAAGAGACCCAGTACTTC.